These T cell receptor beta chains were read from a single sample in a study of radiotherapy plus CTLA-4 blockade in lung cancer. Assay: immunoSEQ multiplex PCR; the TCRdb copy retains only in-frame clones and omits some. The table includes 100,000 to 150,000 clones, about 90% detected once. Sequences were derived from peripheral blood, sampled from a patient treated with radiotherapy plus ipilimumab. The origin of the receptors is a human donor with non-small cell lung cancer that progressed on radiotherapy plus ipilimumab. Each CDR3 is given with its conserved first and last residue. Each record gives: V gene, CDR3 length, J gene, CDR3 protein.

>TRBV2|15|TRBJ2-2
CASRDDSLGTGELFF
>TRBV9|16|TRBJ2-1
CASSVANMALDNEQFF
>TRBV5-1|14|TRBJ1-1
CASNYTRGNTEAFF
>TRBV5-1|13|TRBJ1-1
CASSLFSNTEAFF
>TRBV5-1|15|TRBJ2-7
CASSLQGLNDYEQYF
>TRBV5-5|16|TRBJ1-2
CASSLALETTKYGYTF
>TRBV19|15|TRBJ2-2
CASRGEQGWTGELFF
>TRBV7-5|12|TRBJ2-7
CARRTGGGEQYF
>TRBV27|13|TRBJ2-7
CASRAGGGYEQYF
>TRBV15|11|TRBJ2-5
CATSRENVQYF
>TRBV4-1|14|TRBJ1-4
CASSQFSTNEKLFF
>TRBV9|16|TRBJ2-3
CASSPRLAGGADTQYF
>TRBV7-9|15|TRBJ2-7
CASSVGTSRLDEQYF
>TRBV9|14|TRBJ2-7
CASSRGGATYEQYF
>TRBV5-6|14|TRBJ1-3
CASSPDGSGNTIYF
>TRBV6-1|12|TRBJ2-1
CASSLPSGEQFF
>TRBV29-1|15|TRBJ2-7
CSVRHLSGRAVEQYF
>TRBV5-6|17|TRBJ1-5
CASSLAGRQSVSQPQHF
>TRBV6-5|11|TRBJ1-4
CASSNSEKLFF
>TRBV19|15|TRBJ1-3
CASTAGTVSGNTIYF
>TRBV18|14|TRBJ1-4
CASSLQPGREKLFF
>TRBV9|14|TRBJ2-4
CASSATGQGYIQYF
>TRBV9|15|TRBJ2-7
CASSVGGTAPLEQYF
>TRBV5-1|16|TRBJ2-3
CASSLFGEGVTDTQYF
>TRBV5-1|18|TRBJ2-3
CASSLGGAASGRTDTQYF
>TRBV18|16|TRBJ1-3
CASSYNGQVSGNTIYF
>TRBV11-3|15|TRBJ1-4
CASSFPRGTLEKLFF
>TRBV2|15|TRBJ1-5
CASRPDRVDNQPQHF
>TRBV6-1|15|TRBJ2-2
CASSPLASSTGELFF
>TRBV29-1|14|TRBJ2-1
CSAYGSGRNNEQFF
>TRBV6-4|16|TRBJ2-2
CASSDSGTSDTGELFF
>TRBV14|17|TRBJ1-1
CASSQDNRDRMNTEAFF
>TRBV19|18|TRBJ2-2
CASTMTGGDGGVSGELFF
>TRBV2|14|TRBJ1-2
CASSDSGADYGYTF
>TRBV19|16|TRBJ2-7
CASSNTGTSGSYEQYF
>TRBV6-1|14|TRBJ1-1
CASSSDRTRREAFF
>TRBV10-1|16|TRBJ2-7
CASSESANRPLYEQYF
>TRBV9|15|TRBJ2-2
CASSVELHNTGELFF
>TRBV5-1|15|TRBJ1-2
CASSLGQGISYGYTF
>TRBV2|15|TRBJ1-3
CASSSPPAGGNTIYF
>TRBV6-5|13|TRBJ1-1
CASSYAENTEAFF
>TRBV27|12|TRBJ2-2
CARPSGDGELFF
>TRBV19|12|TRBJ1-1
CASRRLNTEAFF
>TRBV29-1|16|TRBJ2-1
CSVRTSGRNSYNEQFF
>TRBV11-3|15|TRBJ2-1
CASSPTGVGGNEQFF
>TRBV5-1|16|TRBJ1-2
CASSPTPGQGAHGYTF
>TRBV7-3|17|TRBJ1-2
CASSPSPVVETNYGYTF
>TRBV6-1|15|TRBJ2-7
CASSLEGGVSYEQYF
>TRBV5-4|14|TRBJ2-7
CASTRDRAAYEQYF
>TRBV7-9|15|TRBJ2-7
CASSPRTGGGYEQYF
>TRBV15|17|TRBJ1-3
CATSRDGDFSPGNTIYF
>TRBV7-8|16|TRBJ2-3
CASSLDTTLSTDTQYF